This T cell receptor (beta chain) stems from a study of shared clonotypes between healthy human individuals. For the study at large: Per donor, three plates held CD4 naive cells, three held CD4 memory, two held CD8 naive and one held CD8 memory. Study findings and constraints: The genetic and exposure-history diversity represented was limited by few donors.

For this clone: Its antigen is unknown.

None of the donors, who were healthy HIV-negative adults, had recently had acute infections or vaccinations. This CDR3 is 9 amino acids long. Germline values: CDR1 SGHDN, CDR2 FVKESK. Trimming removed 9 bases at V and 4 bases at J, with 4 bases between. Methods used by the authors: Because ImmunoSEQ provided only junction sequences with no quality scores, the filtering differed. Assay used: immunoSEQ multiplex PCR; TCRdb lists only in-frame clones, some missing. V and J calls and clone size are given by that table; D and trimming were obtained from the DNA. The table records 2 million to 3 million clones, over 85% of them present only once.

The sequence came from a man younger than 35 in good health. Some clones in this sample may be carry-over from other donors' samples. V gene TRBV14 combines with J gene TRBJ2-7, with D uncertain. Sequencing was performed on naive CD4+ T cells from PBMCs. Subset meaning: CD45RA+ positively selected. CDR3 sequence: CASRYEQYF. CDR3 DNA: TGTGCCAGTAGATACGAGCAGTACTTC.